This entry features one T cell receptor beta chain sequence. Antigen: not known. Losses at the gene ends were 2 bases for V and 4 bases for J; bases not matched to a gene: 9. The CDR3 is 16 residues long. Germline V gene data show CDR1 as KGHSH and CDR2 as LQKENI. This sample stems from a study of blood T cells in healthy people across ages. Study-wide findings and caveats: Compared with aged donors, long-lived donors showed fewer expanded clones, suggesting selection. The fall in TCR beta diversity per million T cells was roughly linear with age.

A J-beta primer mix and a sample-barcoded 5' primer were used in a second PCR of roughly 6 to 11 cycles. Each cDNA molecule carried a tag from a template-switch adaptor that contained 12 random nucleotides. TCRdb passed the 5' RACE reads through MiXCR, listing each CDR3 protein once. Among about 2 million distinct CDR3 sequences listed, approximately 50% were seen once. PBMCs, at least 6.5 million per sample, were isolated. This receptor was identified in a woman aged 40 to 55 in good health. The chain combines TRBV18 with TRBJ2-7; 9 bases align to TRBD2. The sequenced material came from blood. The CDR3 DNA sequence: TGTGCCAGCTCACCATCGGGTAGCGGGGGATCTTACGAGCAGTACTTC. Translated: CASSPSGSGGSYEQYF.